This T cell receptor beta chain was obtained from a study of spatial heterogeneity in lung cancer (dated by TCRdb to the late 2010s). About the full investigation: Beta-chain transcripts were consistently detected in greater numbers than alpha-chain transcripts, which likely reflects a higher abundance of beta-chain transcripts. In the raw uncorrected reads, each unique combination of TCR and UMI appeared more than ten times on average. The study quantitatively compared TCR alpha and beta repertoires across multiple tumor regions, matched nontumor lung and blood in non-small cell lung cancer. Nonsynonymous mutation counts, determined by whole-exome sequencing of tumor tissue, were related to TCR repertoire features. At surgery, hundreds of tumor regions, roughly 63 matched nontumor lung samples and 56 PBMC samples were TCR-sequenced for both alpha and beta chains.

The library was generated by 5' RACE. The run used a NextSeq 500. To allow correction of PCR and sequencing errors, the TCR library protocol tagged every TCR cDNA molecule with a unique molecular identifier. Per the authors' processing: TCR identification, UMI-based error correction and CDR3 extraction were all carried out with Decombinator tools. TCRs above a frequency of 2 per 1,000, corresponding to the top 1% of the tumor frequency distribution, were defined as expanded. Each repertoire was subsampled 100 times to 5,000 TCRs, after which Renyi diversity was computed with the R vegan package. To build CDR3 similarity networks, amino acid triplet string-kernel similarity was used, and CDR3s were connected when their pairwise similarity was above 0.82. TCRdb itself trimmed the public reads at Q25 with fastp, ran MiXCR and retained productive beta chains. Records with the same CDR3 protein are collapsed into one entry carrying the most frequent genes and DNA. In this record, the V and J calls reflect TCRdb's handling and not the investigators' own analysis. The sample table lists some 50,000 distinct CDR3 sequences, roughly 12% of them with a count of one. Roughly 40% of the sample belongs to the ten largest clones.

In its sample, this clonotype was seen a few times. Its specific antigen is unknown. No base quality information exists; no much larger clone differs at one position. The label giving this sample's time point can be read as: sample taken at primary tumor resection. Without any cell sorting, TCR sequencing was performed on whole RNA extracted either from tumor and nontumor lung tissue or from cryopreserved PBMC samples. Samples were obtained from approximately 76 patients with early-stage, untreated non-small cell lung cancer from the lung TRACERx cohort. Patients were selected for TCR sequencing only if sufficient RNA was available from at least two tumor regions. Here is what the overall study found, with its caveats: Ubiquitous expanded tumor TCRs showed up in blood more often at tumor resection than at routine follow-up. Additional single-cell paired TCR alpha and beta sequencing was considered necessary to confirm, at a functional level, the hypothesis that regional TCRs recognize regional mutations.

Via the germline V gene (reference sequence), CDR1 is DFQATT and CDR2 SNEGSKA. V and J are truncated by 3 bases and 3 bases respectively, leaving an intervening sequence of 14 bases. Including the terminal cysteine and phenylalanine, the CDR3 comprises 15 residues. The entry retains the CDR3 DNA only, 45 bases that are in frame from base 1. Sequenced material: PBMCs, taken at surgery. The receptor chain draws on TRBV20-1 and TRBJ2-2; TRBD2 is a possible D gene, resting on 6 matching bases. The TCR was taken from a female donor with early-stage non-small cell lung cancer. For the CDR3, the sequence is CSARDYPLHTGELFF. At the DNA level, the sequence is TGCAGTGCTAGGGACTATCCCTTACACACCGGGGAGCTGTTTTTT.